This TCR beta chain was found in a study of blood T cell repertoires in COVID-19. Per the germline V gene, CDR1 is SGHDN and CDR2 is FVKESK. V trimming: 0 bases; J trimming: 7 bases; junction bases outside the gene matches: 14. CDR3 size: 17 residues. Produced via immunoSEQ multiplex PCR; TCRdb's table is partial and in-frame only. The data contain fewer than 450,000 clones, about 90% of them singletons. The chain uses TRBV14 and TRBJ2-5; 7 bases match TRBD2. This TCR was sampled from a woman between 18 and 29 years old who had recovered from COVID-19. Specimen: peripheral blood. This chain's CDR3 is CASSQDPGGSSLGTQYF. The CDR3 coding sequence is TGTGCCAGCAGCCAAGACCCGGGAGGTTCGTCTTTAGGGACCCAGTACTTC.